This T cell receptor beta chain emerged from a study of memory CD4+ T cells and cytomegalovirus serostatus. Study background: Donors were healthy Belgian adults, 10 or so CMV seropositive and approximately 23 seronegative. The study, taken as a whole, reports: Of under 200 reported CMV TCRbeta sequences, around 62 were found in memory CD4+ repertoires.

As for this clone: Antigen unknown.

The sort gate was single viable CD3+CD4+CD8-CD45RO+ cells for memory CD4+ T cells. Serostatus was set by detecting CMV pp150, pp28, p38, p52 IgG. Repertoires were generated with immunoSEQ multiplex PCR, while TCRdb's copy carries only in-frame clones and drops some. Of about 41,000 clones in the sample, 70% to 80% were seen once. Germline CDR1 SGHTA, CDR2 FQGNSA. The V gene end was trimmed by 5 bases and the J gene end by 9 bases; junction bases not matched to a gene: 13. There are 15 residues in the CDR3. The TCR sequence derives from an adult in good health and CMV-seronegative. The chain uses TRBV7-2 and TRBJ2-1; TRBD1 matches at 7 bases. Sequenced material: memory CD4+ T cells from blood. The CDR3 region is CASSPGGTGYGEQFF. CDR3 sequence (DNA): TGTGCCAGCAGCCCAGGGGGTACTGGATATGGTGAGCAGTTCTTC.